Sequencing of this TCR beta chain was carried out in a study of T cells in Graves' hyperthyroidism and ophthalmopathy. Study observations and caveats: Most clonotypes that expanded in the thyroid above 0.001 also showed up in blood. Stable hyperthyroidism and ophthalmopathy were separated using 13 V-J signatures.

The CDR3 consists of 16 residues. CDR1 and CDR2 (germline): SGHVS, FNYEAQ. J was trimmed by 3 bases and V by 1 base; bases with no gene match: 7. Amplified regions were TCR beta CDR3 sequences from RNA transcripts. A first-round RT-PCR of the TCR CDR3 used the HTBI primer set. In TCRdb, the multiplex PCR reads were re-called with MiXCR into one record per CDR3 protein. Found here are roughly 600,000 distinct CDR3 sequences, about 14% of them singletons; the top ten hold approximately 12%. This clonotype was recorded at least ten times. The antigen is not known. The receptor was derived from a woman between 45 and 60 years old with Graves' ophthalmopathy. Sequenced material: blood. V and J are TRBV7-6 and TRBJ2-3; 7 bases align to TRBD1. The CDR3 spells CASSLGRGRITDTQYF. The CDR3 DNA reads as TGTGCCAGCAGCTTAGGTAGGGGGCGGATTACAGATACGCAGTATTTT.